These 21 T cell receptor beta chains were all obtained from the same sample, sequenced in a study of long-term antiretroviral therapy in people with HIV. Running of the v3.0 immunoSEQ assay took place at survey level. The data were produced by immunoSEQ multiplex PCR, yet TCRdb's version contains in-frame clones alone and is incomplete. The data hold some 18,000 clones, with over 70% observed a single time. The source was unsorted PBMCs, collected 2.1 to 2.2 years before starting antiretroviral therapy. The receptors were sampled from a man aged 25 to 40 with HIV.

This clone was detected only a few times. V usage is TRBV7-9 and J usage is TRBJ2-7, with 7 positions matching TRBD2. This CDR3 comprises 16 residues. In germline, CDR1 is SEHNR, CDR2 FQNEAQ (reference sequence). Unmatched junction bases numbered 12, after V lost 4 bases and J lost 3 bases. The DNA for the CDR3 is TGTGCCAGCAGCTGGAACAGCGGGGCAACCATCTACGAGCAGTACTTC. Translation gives CASSWNSGATIYEQYF.

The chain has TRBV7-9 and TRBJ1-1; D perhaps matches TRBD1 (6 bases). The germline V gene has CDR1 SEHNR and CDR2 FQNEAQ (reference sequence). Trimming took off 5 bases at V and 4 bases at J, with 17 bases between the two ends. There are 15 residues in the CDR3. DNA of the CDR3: TGTGCCAGCAGCCATGGGGGGCAGTTGGGCACTGAAGCTTTCTTT. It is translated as CASSHGGQLGTEAFF.

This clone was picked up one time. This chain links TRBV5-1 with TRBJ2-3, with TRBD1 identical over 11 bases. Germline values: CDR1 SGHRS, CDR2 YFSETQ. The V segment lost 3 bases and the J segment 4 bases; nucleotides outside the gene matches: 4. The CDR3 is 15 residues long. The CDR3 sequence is CASSSPGQGADTQYF. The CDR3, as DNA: TGCGCCAGCAGCTCCCCGGGACAGGGGGCAGATACGCAGTATTTT.

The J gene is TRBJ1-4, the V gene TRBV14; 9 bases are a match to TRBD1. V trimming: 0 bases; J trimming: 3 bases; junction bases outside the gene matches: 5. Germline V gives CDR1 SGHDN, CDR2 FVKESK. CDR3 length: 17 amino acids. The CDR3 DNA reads TGTGCCAGCAGCCAAGACCTGGGACAGGGTCCTAATGAAAAACTGTTTTTT. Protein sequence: CASSQDLGQGPNEKLFF.

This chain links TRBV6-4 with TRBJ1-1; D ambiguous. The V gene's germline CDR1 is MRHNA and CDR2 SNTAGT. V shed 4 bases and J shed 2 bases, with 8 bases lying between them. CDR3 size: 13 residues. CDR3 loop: CASSVGFNTEAFF. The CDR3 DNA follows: TGTGCCAGCAGTGTGGGATTTAACACTGAAGCTTTCTTT.

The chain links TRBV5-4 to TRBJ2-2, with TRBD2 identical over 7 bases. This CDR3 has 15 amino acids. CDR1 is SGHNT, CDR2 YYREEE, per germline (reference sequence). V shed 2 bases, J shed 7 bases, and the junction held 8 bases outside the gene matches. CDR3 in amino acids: CASSFGGDLGGELFF. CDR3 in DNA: TGTGCCAGCAGCTTTGGGGGGGACCTAGGCGGGGAGCTGTTTTTT.

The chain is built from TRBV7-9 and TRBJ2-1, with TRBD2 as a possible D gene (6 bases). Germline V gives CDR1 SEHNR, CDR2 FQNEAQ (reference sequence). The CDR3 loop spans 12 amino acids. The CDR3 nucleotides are TGTGCAAGCTCCGGGAGTTGGGGAGAGCAGTTCTTC. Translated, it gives CASSGSWGEQFF.

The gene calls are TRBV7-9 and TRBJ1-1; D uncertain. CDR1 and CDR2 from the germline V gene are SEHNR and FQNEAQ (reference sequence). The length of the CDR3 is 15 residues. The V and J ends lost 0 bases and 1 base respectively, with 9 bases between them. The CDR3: CASSLAEGSNTEAFF. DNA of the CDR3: TGTGCCAGCAGCTTAGCAGAAGGGTCGAACACTGAAGCTTTCTTT.

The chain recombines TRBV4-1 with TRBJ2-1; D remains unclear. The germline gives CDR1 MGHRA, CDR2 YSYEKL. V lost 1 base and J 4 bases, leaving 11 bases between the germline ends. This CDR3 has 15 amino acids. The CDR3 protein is CASSQASTSYNEQFF. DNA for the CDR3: TGCGCCAGCAGCCAAGCGTCTACATCGTACAATGAGCAGTTCTTC.

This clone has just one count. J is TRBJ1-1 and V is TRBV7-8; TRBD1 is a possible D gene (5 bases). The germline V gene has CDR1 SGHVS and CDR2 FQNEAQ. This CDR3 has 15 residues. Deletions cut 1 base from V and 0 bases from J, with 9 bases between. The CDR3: CASSLGQMMNTEAFF. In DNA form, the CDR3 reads TGTGCCAGCAGCTTAGGACAGATGATGAACACTGAAGCTTTCTTT.

The CDR3 loop is CASRMGSADTQYF. In DNA, the CDR3 is TGTGCCAGCAGGATGGGGAGTGCAGATACGCAGTATTTT. The chain combines TRBV6-1 with TRBJ2-3; the D gene is possibly TRBD2 (5 bases). Germline CDR1 and CDR2: MNHNS and SASEGT. V shed 6 bases and J shed 4 bases, with 11 bases lying between them. This CDR3 contains 13 residues.

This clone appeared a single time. CDR3 coding DNA: TGTGCCAGCAGAGTTGGACCTAGCGGAGCTAATGAGCAGTTCTTC. This gives the protein CASRVGPSGANEQFF. This chain links TRBV7-2 with TRBJ2-1; TRBD2 matches at 7 bases. This CDR3 comprises 15 residues. Germline-derived CDR1 and CDR2 are SGHTA and FQGNSA. The V gene end was trimmed by 6 bases and the J gene end by 7 bases; junction bases not matched to a gene: 12.

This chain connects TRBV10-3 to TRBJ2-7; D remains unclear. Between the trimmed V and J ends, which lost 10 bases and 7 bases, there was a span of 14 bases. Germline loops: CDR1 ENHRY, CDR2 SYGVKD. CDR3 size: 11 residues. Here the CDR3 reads CATGGVGEQYF. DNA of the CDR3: TGTGCCACCGGCGGCGTCGGGGAGCAGTACTTC.

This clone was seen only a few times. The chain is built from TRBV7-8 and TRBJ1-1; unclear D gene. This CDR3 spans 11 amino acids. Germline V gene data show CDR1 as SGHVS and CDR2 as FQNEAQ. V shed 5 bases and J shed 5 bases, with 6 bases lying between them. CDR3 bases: TGTGCCAGCAGCCCCGTTACTGAAGCTTTCTTT. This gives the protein CASSPVTEAFF.

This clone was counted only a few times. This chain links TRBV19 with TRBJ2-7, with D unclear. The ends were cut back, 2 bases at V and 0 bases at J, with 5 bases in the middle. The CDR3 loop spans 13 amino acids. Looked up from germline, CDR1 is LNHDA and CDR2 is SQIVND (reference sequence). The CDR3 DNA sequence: TGTGCCAGTAGTATAACGGTCTCCTACGAGCAGTACTTC. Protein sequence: CASSITVSYEQYF.

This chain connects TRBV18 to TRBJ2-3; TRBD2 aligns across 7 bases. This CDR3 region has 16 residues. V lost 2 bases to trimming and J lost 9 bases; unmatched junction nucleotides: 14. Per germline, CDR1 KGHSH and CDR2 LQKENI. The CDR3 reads CASSPFKAGPVRTQYF. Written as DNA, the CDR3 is TGTGCCAGCTCACCATTTAAAGCGGGACCCGTGAGGACGCAGTATTTT.

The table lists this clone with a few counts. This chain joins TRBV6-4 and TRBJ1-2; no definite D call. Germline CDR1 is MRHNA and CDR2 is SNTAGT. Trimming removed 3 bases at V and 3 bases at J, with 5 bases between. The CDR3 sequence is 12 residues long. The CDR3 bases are TGTGCCAGCAGTGATGGACACTATGGCTACACCTTC. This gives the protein CASSDGHYGYTF.

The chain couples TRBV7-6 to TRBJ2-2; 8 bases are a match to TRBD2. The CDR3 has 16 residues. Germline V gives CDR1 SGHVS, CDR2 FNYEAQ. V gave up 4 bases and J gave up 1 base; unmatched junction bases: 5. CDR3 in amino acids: CASSSSGGQNTGELFF. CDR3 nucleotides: TGTGCCAGCAGCTCGAGCGGGGGCCAGAACACCGGGGAGCTGTTTTTT.

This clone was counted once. In nucleotides, the CDR3 is TGTGCCAGCAGCTTGGCCCAGCTCTACAATGAGCAGTTCTTC. Amino acids: CASSLAQLYNEQFF. V is TRBV5-5 and J is TRBJ2-1; D not certain. The V gene lost 0 bases and the J gene lost 3 bases, with 7 bases spanning the gap. This CDR3 is built from 14 residues. Per germline, CDR1 SGHKS and CDR2 YYEKEE (reference sequence).

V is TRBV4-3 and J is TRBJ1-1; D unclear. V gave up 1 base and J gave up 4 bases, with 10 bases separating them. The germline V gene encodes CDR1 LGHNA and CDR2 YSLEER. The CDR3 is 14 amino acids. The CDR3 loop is CASSQGTLATEAFF. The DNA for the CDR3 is TGCGCCAGCAGCCAAGGGACCTTAGCCACTGAAGCTTTCTTT.

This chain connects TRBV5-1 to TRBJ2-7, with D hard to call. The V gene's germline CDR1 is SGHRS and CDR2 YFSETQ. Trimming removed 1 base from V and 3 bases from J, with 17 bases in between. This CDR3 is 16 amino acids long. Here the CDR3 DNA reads TGCGCCAGCAGCTTGTCCCAAATCGTCAACGACTACGAGCAGTACTTC. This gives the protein CASSLSQIVNDYEQYF.